A single sample is the source of the 30 T cell receptor beta chains below, sequenced in a study of blood T cell repertoires in COVID-19. Assay: immunoSEQ multiplex PCR; the TCRdb copy retains only in-frame clones and omits some. This sample carries about 190,000 clones, roughly 81% of them seen once, and the ten largest clones take 4.5% to 6%. The sequenced sample was peripheral blood. Receptors were obtained from a woman between 65 and 79 years old with active or convalescent COVID-19.

Written as DNA, the CDR3 is TGTGCCAGCAGCGCAGGACTAGCGGGAGGTTTCGATGAGCAGTTCTTC. This gives the protein CASSAGLAGGFDEQFF. V is TRBV9 and J is TRBJ2-1; 14 nucleotides align to TRBD2. This CDR3 has 16 amino acids. The V segment lost 3 bases and the J segment 8 bases; nucleotides outside the gene matches: 7. Germline lookup yields CDR1 SGDLS and CDR2 YYNGEE.

The chain has TRBV27 and TRBJ2-3; D is undetermined. Trimming took 5 bases from V and 0 from J, leaving 9 bases between them. Germline V gives CDR1 MNHEY, CDR2 SMNVEV (reference sequence). CDR3 length: 14 residues. This CDR3 is CASSAATSTDTQYF. CDR3 coding DNA: TGTGCCAGCAGTGCCGCTACTAGCACAGATACGCAGTATTTT.

This chain links TRBV7-9 with TRBJ2-2; D is perhaps TRBD2 (6 bases). The CDR3 length is 15 residues. Trimming took 1 base from V and 3 from J, leaving 9 bases between them. Per the germline V gene, CDR1 is SEHNR and CDR2 is FQNEAQ (reference sequence). The CDR3 region has the DNA TGTGCCAGCAGCTTAGTAGCGGACTACACCGGGGAGCTGTTTTTT. As protein: CASSLVADYTGELFF.

The genes are TRBV4-2 and TRBJ2-1, with a weak D call TRBD2 (6 bases). Trimming removed 2 bases at V and 3 bases at J, with 17 bases between. The CDR3 contains 17 residues. CDR1 is LGHNA and CDR2 is YNFKEQ in the germline V gene. As DNA, the CDR3 is TGTGCCAGCAGCCAATACAGTACCGGGAGCCTCTACAATGAGCAGTTCTTC. It is translated as CASSQYSTGSLYNEQFF.

The chain has TRBV27 and TRBJ2-1, with 7 positions matching TRBD2. The CDR3 is 15 residues long. Germline V CDR1 and CDR2: MNHEY, SMNVEV (reference sequence). Losses at the gene ends were 2 bases for V and 4 bases for J; bases not matched to a gene: 5. The CDR3 loop reads CASSLVSGYYNEQFF. CDR3 in DNA: TGTGCCAGCAGTTTAGTTAGCGGGTATTACAATGAGCAGTTCTTC.

The CDR3 DNA reads as TGTGCCAGCTCACCACCGAGTCCCTACGAGCAGTACTTC. Translating it yields CASSPPSPYEQYF. V gene TRBV18 combines with J gene TRBJ2-7; D not resolved. Between the trimmed V and J ends, which lost 0 bases and 2 bases, there was a span of 5 bases. This CDR3 is 13 amino acids long. CDR1 and CDR2 from the germline V gene are KGHSH and LQKENI.

The chain is built from TRBV3-1 (or the pseudogene TRBV3-2) and TRBJ1-2, with a tentative D call TRBD1 (5 bases). The CDR3 is 12 amino acids. The germline V and J ends were trimmed by 2 bases and 10 bases, with 11 bases remaining between them. Germline assignment: CDR1 LGHDT and CDR2 YNNKEL (reference sequence). CDR3 in amino acids: CASSQTDSYYTF. CDR3 coding DNA: TGTGCCAGCAGCCAAACCGACAGTTACTACACCTTC.

The gene calls are TRBV27 and TRBJ2-7; TRBD1 aligns across 9 bases. V gave up 3 bases and J gave up 5 bases; unmatched junction bases: 5. Germline-derived CDR1 and CDR2 are MNHEY and SMNVEV (reference sequence). The CDR3 extends over 14 amino acids. CDR3 in amino acids: CASSFWDRVHEQYF. CDR3 coding DNA: TGTGCCAGCAGTTTTTGGGACAGGGTACACGAGCAGTACTTC.

This clone has just a few counts. V gene TRBV7-9 combines with J gene TRBJ2-3; tentatively, D is TRBD1 (5 bases). The germline V gene has CDR1 SEHNR and CDR2 FQNEAQ (reference sequence). The germline V and J ends were trimmed by 2 bases and 4 bases, with 13 bases remaining between them. There are 15 residues in the CDR3. CDR3 sequence (DNA): TGTGCCAGCAGCTTATCAGGTCAGGGCGCAGATACGCAGTATTTT. Protein: CASSLSGQGADTQYF.

The chain combines TRBV27 with TRBJ1-4; TRBD1 is a possible D gene (6 bases). Germline values: CDR1 MNHEY, CDR2 SMNVEV (reference sequence). With 7 bases removed from V and 5 bases from J, the gap between germline ends came to 20 bases. The CDR3 is made up of 16 amino acids. The CDR3 spells CASKPSTGTWNEKLFF. CDR3 sequence (DNA): TGTGCCAGCAAACCCTCGACCGGGACATGGAATGAAAAACTGTTTTTT.

The chain is built from TRBV14 and TRBJ2-1, with D unclear. Germline loops: CDR1 SGHDN, CDR2 FVKESK. Deletions cut 4 bases from V and 4 bases from J, with 11 bases between. CDR3 length: 14 amino acids. CDR3 protein: CASSPVAAYNEQFF. CDR3 sequence (DNA): TGTGCCAGCAGCCCCGTGGCGGCTTACAATGAGCAGTTCTTC. Using reference TRBV14 and TRBJ2-1 for the parts outside the CDR3, the full variable domain is EAGVTQFPSHSVIEKGQTVTLRCDPISGHDNLYWYRRVMGKEIKFLLHFVKESKQDESGMPNNRFLAERTGGTYSTLKVQPAELEDSGVYFCASSPVAAYNEQFFGPGTRLTVL.

The chain uses TRBV6-5 and TRBJ1-2; D is unclear. In germline, CDR1 is MNHEY, CDR2 SVGAGI. The CDR3 is 14 amino acids. V gave up 6 bases and J gave up 4 bases, with 15 bases separating them. CDR3 DNA sequence: TGTGCCAGCAGCAAAATGAGGGATGGCTATGGCTACACCTTC. As protein: CASSKMRDGYGYTF.

This clone was detected only once. The chain employs TRBV11-3 and TRBJ2-1, with TRBD2 matching over 9 bases. Germline trimming cut 5 bases from V and 8 bases from J; bases unmatched to any gene: 13. Germline CDR1 reads SGHNT; CDR2 reads YENEEA. The length of the CDR3 is 16 residues. The CDR3 is CASSQGLATRVDEQFF. The DNA for the CDR3 is TGTGCCAGCAGCCAGGGACTAGCCACGCGAGTGGATGAGCAGTTCTTC.

This rearrangement joins TRBV5-1 to TRBJ2-3; 9 bases are a match to TRBD2. This CDR3 is 18 amino acids long. Germline V gives CDR1 SGHRS, CDR2 YFSETQ. The V and J ends lost 1 base and 3 bases, in that order; junction bases with no gene match: 12. This CDR3 is CASSLSVASGMWTDTQYF. The CDR3 nucleotides are TGCGCCAGCAGCTTGTCTGTGGCTAGCGGGATGTGGACAGATACGCAGTATTTT.

V gene TRBV10-1 combines with J gene TRBJ2-7; 9 nucleotides line up with TRBD2. Germline CDR1 is WNHNN and CDR2 is SYGVQD (reference sequence). V gave up 9 bases and J gave up 3 bases; unmatched junction bases: 6. This CDR3 comprises 13 residues. The CDR3 sequence is CARASGVDYEQYF. The CDR3 DNA reads TGCGCCAGGGCTAGCGGGGTCGACTACGAGCAGTACTTC.

V and J are TRBV5-1 and TRBJ1-4, with a weak D call TRBD1 (6 bases). The CDR3 runs 15 residues. The germline gives CDR1 SGHRS, CDR2 YFSETQ. The V and J ends lost 4 bases and 1 base respectively, with 11 bases between them. DNA of the CDR3: TGCGCCAGCAGCCCGGACAGATTAACTAATGAAAAACTGTTTTTT. Translating it yields CASSPDRLTNEKLFF.

V usage is TRBV3-1 (or the pseudogene TRBV3-2) and J usage is TRBJ2-5; D remains ambiguous. CDR1 is LGHDT and CDR2 is YNNKEL in the germline V gene (reference sequence). Trimming took 2 bases from V and 0 from J, leaving 7 bases between them. The CDR3 covers 14 residues. The chain's CDR3 is CASSQFRYQETQYF. The CDR3 DNA sequence: TGTGCCAGCAGCCAATTCCGGTACCAAGAGACCCAGTACTTC.

The rearrangement links TRBV5-4 to TRBJ2-1; 15 bases line up with TRBD2. CDR1 SGHNT and CDR2 YYREEE come from the germline V gene (reference sequence). CDR3 length: 15 amino acids. The J segment lost 8 bases and the V segment lost 3 bases, leaving 3 bases of the junction unmatched. The CDR3 region is CASSSGLAGGDEQFF. The DNA of the CDR3 is TGTGCCAGCAGCTCCGGACTAGCGGGGGGGGATGAGCAGTTCTTC.

The chain uses TRBV19 and TRBJ1-5; a weak D match, TRBD1 (5 bases). Germline values: CDR1 LNHDA, CDR2 SQIVND (reference sequence). V was pared by 5 bases and J by 4 bases, with 9 bases between. The CDR3 runs to 13 residues. In DNA form, the CDR3 reads TGTGCCAGTAGTCTCCAGGGTAATCAGCCCCAGCATTTT. It codes for CASSLQGNQPQHF.

CDR3 region: CASSLSGTGVRRRTGELFF. The CDR3, as DNA: TGTGCCAGCAGCCTCTCCGGGACAGGGGTGAGGCGACGCACCGGGGAGCTGTTTTTT. This chain links TRBV7-3 with TRBJ2-2; TRBD1 matches 10 bases. Germline V gene lookup returns CDR1 SGHTA and CDR2 FQGTGA. The V and J ends lost 5 bases and 4 bases, in that order; junction bases with no gene match: 16. The CDR3 has 19 amino acids.

The chain has TRBV5-4 and TRBJ2-1, with a tentative D call TRBD2 (5 bases). V lost 0 bases and J 0 bases, leaving 10 bases between the germline ends. Germline V gives CDR1 SGHNT, CDR2 YYREEE (reference sequence). The CDR3 is made up of 16 amino acids. The CDR3 is CASSLAGGPSYNEQFF. For the CDR3, the DNA is TGTGCCAGCAGCTTGGCAGGAGGACCCTCCTACAATGAGCAGTTCTTC.

This clone was detected once. The rearrangement joins TRBV6-2 or TRBV6-3 to TRBJ2-1; TRBD2 matches 14 bases. V was clipped by 6 bases and J by 3 bases; unmatched bases: 4. The CDR3 is 16 residues long. CDR1 MNHEY and CDR2 SVGEGT come from the germline V gene. CDR3 residues: CASSPGLAGVYNEQFF. Here the CDR3 DNA reads TGTGCCAGCAGCCCGGGACTAGCGGGAGTCTACAATGAGCAGTTCTTC.

This rearrangement joins TRBV5-1 to TRBJ1-2; TRBD1 is a possible D gene (6 bases). V was cut by 0 bases and J by 5 bases, with 14 bases left in between. The CDR3 loop spans 15 amino acids. Germline values: CDR1 SGHRS, CDR2 YFSETQ. CDR3 coding DNA: TGCGCCAGCAGCTTGGGGTTACAGGGCGTATATGGCTACACCTTC. The encoded protein is CASSLGLQGVYGYTF.

The chain is built from TRBV4-2 and TRBJ1-5, with D perhaps matching TRBD1 (5 bases). V gave up 7 bases and J gave up 0 bases, with 37 bases separating them. Germline V lookup: CDR1 LGHNA, CDR2 YNFKEQ. This CDR3 has 23 amino acids. In nucleotides, the CDR3 is TGTGCCAGCACCCCGACCTTAGAATGGAGGGGCCGGTCCCAGGATTCTAGCAATCAGCCCCAGCATTTT. It codes for CASTPTLEWRGRSQDSSNQPQHF.

The chain links TRBV14 to TRBJ2-7, with D unresolved. V was pared by 4 bases and J by 5 bases, with 9 bases between. CDR1 is SGHDN and CDR2 is FVKESK in the germline V gene. The CDR3 has 12 amino acids. The CDR3 bases are TGTGCCAGCAGCCCCGGGTTCGACGAGCAGTACTTC. Protein product: CASSPGFDEQYF.

V and J are TRBV6-5 and TRBJ2-7; 7 nucleotides match TRBD2. The CDR3 loop spans 13 amino acids. V lost 7 bases and J lost 3; bases outside the gene matches: 6. CDR1 and CDR2 from the germline V gene are MNHEY and SVGAGI. CDR3 region: CASITTSLYEQYF. The CDR3, as DNA: TGTGCCAGCATAACGACTAGCCTCTACGAGCAGTACTTC.

The sample holds one count of this clone. V and J are TRBV19 and TRBJ1-5, with TRBD1 as a possible D gene (5 bases). CDR3 size: 16 residues. Per germline, CDR1 LNHDA and CDR2 SQIVND (reference sequence). V was clipped by 3 bases and J by 2 bases, with 14 bases between them. The CDR3 DNA reads TGTGCCAGTAGTATGGGGCAGGGTGTAGGCAATCAGCCCCAGCATTTT. Protein sequence: CASSMGQGVGNQPQHF.

The chain links TRBV27 to TRBJ1-5; the D is unclear. The CDR3 extends over 17 amino acids. Trimming shortened V by 0 bases and J by 0 bases, and 12 bases separated the two germline ends. From germline, CDR1 is MNHEY and CDR2 SMNVEV (reference sequence). The DNA for the CDR3 is TGTGCCAGCAGTTTATCCGGAGAGACCTTTAGCAATCAGCCCCAGCATTTT. This encodes CASSLSGETFSNQPQHF.

The J gene is TRBJ2-7, the V gene TRBV6-1, with D perhaps TRBD2 (6 bases). The CDR3 length is 14 residues. Trimming left V 4 bases short and J 2 bases short, with 12 bases between. Germline CDR1 and CDR2: MNHNS and SASEGT. In nucleotides, the CDR3 is TGTGCCAGCAGTGTAGCGGACATAACCTACGAGCAGTACTTC. Its protein product is CASSVADITYEQYF.

The V and J genes are TRBV19 and TRBJ2-7; a possible D gene is TRBD1 (5 bases). Trimming took off 6 bases at V and 3 bases at J, with 18 bases between the two ends. Germline assignment: CDR1 LNHDA and CDR2 SQIVND (reference sequence). The CDR3 contains 15 residues. In DNA form, the CDR3 reads TGTGCCAGTAGCACACAAGACAGCCGAAACTACGAGCAGTACTTC. This codes for CASSTQDSRNYEQYF.